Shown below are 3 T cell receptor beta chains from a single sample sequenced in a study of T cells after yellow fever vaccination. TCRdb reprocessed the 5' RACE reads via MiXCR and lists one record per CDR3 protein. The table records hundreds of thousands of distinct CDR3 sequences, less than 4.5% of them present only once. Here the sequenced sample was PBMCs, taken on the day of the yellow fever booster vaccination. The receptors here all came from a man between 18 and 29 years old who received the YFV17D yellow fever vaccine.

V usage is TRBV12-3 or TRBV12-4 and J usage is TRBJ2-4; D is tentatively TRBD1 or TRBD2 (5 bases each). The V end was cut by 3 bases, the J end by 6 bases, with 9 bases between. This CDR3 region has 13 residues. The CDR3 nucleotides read TGTGCCAGCAGTTTCGCAGGGACAAACATTCAGTACTTC. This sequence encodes CASSFAGTNIQYF.

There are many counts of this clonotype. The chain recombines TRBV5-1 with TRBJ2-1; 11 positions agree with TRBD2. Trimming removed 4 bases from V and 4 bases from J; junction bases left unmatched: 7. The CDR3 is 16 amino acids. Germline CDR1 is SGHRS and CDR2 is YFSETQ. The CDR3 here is CASSISGGAYYNEQFF. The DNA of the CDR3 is TGCGCCAGCAGCATTAGCGGGGGGGCCTATTACAATGAGCAGTTCTTC.

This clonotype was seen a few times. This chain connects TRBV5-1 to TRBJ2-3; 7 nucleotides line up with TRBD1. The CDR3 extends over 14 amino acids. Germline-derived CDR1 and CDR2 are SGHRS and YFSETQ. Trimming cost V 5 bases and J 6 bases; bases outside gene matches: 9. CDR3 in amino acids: CASSPSTGSDTQYF. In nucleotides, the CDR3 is TGCGCCAGCAGTCCTTCGACAGGGTCGGATACGCAGTATTTT. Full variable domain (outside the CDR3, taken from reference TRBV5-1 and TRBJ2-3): KAGVTQTPRYLIKTRGQQVTLSCSPISGHRSVSWYQQTPGQGLQFLFEYFSETQRNKGNFPGRFSGRQFSNSRSEMNVSTLELGDSALYLCASSPSTGSDTQYFGPGTRLTVL.